A selection of T cell receptor beta chains follows, all from one sample in a study of blood T cell repertoires in COVID-19. Generated by immunoSEQ multiplex PCR, the TCRdb table keeps only in-frame clones and is missing some. Of about 160,000 clones listed, roughly 81% were seen once; the top ten hold roughly 1%. Sequencing was done on a sample of peripheral blood. The receptor set was obtained from a man in his forties or fifties with acute or convalescent COVID-19. The CDR3 runs from the conserved cysteine through the conserved F or W.

v_call	cdr3_aa
TRBV7-2	CASSFQGKNEQYF
TRBV7-9	CASRPDSKGYTF
TRBV9	CASSAGWAGVTTGNTIYF
TRBV4-1	CASSYRLAGGQYQETQYF
TRBV7-6	CASSQGLGSNEQFF
TRBV7-9	CASSSDQGQRGDGYTF
TRBV24-1	CATSGGQVSYEQYF
TRBV28	CASSPKTGPYEQYF
TRBV19	CASSIGGLERNYGYTF
TRBV7-9	CASSLQGLTEAFF
TRBV7-8	CASSPKEAFF
TRBV30	CAWSHGTGQYGYTF
TRBV9	CASSTHDATEAFF
TRBV24-1	CATSGRDRGHNEQFF
TRBV11-2	CASSPGTSGGSAYEQYF
TRBV2	CASSADRSSGNTIYF
TRBV28	CASRLRGPTTQNTGELFF
TRBV24-1	CATSDPRGLPDQPQHF
TRBV6-1	CASSEAGLTTGNTGELFF
TRBV27	CASSPGTSGKETQYF
TRBV5-4	CASSLYAGGRSYNEQFF
TRBV21-1	CASSKEQAGRELFF
TRBV30	CAWSDLAATDTQYF
TRBV15	CATSTRRRDTQYF
TRBV5-6	CASSLGPGDQETQYF
TRBV6-6	CAASKTGLSPQLFF
TRBV5-4	CASSLEIMGGEQFF
TRBV19	CASSTLTGAWAEAFF
TRBV5-8	CASSPPVRDTEAFF
TRBV9	CASSTSGREGMDEQFF
TRBV5-6	CASSSGSYGYTF
TRBV27	CASSLWSGVNEQFF
TRBV9	CASSVTSTGELFF
TRBV5-1	CASSATSGSLGSYNEQFF
TRBV4-2	CASSGTSGGSRTDTQYF
TRBV7-2	CASSLSLAGGSYEQYF
TRBV7-9	CASSLATSGQETQYF
TRBV28	CASSLVSNTGELFF
TRBV5-4	CASSGEFPSPYGYTF
TRBV2	CASTGQMGGDTGELFF
TRBV3-1/TRBV3-2	CASSQNRQGTAKNIQYF
TRBV7-9	CGNTGELFF
TRBV24-1	CATSAGGDQPQHF
TRBV5-6	CASSLGGVGGELFF
TRBV18	CASSSAGTLDEQFF
TRBV20-1	CSAGRGETQYF
TRBV28	CASSLAGNYGYTF
TRBV7-6	CASSAQWAVEGGELFF
TRBV19	CASSPNQYYSNQPQHF